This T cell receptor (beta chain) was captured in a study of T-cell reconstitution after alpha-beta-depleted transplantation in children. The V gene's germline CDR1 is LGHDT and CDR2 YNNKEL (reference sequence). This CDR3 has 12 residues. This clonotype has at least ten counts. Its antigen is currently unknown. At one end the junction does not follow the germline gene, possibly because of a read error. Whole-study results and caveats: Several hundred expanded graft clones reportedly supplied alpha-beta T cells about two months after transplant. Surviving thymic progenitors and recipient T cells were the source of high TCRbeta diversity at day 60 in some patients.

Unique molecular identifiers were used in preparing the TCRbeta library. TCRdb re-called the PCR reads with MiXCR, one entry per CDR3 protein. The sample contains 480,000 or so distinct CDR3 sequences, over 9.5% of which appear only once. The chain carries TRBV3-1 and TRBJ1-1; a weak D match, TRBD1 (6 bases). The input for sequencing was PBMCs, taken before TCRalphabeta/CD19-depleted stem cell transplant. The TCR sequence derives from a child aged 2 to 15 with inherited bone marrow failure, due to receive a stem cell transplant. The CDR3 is CASSAHRVEVFF. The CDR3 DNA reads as TGTGCCAGCAGCGCCCACAGGGTGGAAGTTTTCTTT.